This T cell receptor (beta chain) came from a study of OX40 agonist ivuxolimab in advanced cancers. As for the study in general: Every 2 weeks, patients received ivuxolimab intravenously, dosed at 0.01 to 10 mg/kg. The study's findings and limits: Among T cells, CD8+ cells averaged more expanded clones than CD4+ cells.

The CDR3 is 15 residues long. The V gene's germline CDR1 is LNHNV and CDR2 YYDKDF (reference sequence). V was trimmed by 3 bases and J by 10 bases, leaving 19 bases between them. A note on this clone: What it binds is unknown.

Generated by immunoSEQ multiplex PCR, the TCRdb table keeps only in-frame clones and is missing some. The sample has some 76,000 clones; approximately 80% are singletons. This receptor was taken from an adult with an advanced solid tumor such as melanoma, head and neck, liver or kidney cancer. The chain couples TRBV15 to TRBJ2-1; possible D gene TRBD2, 6 bases. The specimen was CD4+ or CD8+ T cells sorted from blood, collected in a trial of the OX40 agonist ivuxolimab. The CDR3 is CATSSPSGGSGEQFF. The CDR3 region has the DNA TGTGCCACCAGCAGCCCCAGTGGGGGGTCGGGGGAGCAGTTCTTC.